This T cell receptor (beta chain) was captured in a study of T cells in Graves' hyperthyroidism and ophthalmopathy (dated by TCRdb to the late 2010s). Describing the broader study: Peripheral blood samples were taken at the time of initial diagnosis, prior to any treatment. The 100 discovery patients were divided at random into training and test sets in a 7:3 ratio. The study also compared thyroid tissue and blood T-cell repertoires from about six Graves' hyperthyroidism patients. The paper describes TCR Vbeta CDR3 sequencing of 140 or so peripheral blood samples, made up of 43 ophthalmopathy patients, some 76 hyperthyroidism patients and roughly 17 progressor patients. Prospective prediction of ophthalmopathy was tested in an independent validation cohort of fewer than 20 hyperthyroidism patients and 15 to 17 patients who later progressed to ophthalmopathy. After blood sampling, hyperthyroidism patients were treated with methimazole at a starting dose of 30 mg daily, and ophthalmopathy patients were treated with high-dose intravenous methylprednisolone. TCR V-J signatures able to tell the groups apart were searched for in a discovery cohort of 90 to 100 patients, of whom 40 to 45 had Graves' ophthalmopathy and 55 to 65 had stable Graves' hyperthyroidism. Broader findings and caveats from the paper: Most expanded thyroid clonotypes (frequency above 0.001) were also found in blood, which suggests that blood repertoires may mirror thyroid immune responses. In cross-validation, a model built on a 13 V-J signature told ophthalmopathy apart from stable hyperthyroidism with approximately 90% sensitivity and around 81% specificity, and in testing the same model reached 80%/75%. No statistical method was used to set the sample size in advance, and investigators knew the group allocation. In validation, progression to ophthalmopathy was predicted by the model with 70.59% sensitivity and approximately 78% specificity, a median of 6.5 months before onset.

Stable Graves' hyperthyroidism was defined as the absence of progression to ophthalmopathy over 18 months of follow-up. The hyperthyroidism patients were between 18 and 65 years old and newly diagnosed, with a disease duration of less than 2 months. Exclusion was applied to patients with uncontrolled infections, other autoimmune diseases, pregnancy or lactation. Diagnoses relied on clinical symptoms, serum thyroxine and TRAb, thyroid ultrasound and orbital computed tomography. PBMCs were isolated from 7.5 to 10 ml of fresh peripheral blood by Ficoll-Paque density gradient centrifugation. Total RNA was extracted using Trizol reagent, and RNA quality was assessed on an Agilent 2100 Bioanalyzer. As to this clonotype: It has no known antigen specificity. An end of the junction does not agree with germline; a read error may underlie this.

The TCR beta CDR3 regions were amplified from RNA transcripts. For the first round of RT-PCR on the TCR CDR3, the HTBI primer set was used together with the Qiagen OneStep RT-PCR kit. Libraries were constructed in a second round of multiplex PCR, after which size selection and purification were carried out. Libraries were sequenced paired-end with 100 bp reads on an Illumina HiSeq2000. The paper's data handling went like this. SOAPnuke was used to process the raw data, throwing out any read that contained adapters or uncalled bases, had a mean Phred below 15, or lacked an exact constant-primer or identifier match. COPE v1.2.5 was used to merge the high-quality paired reads, and each unique nucleotide sequence was defined as a clonotype. MiTCR v1.1 was used to align the clonotypes against IMGT TRBV, TRBD and TRBJ reference segments. The analysis was restricted to V-J combinations with a frequency above 0.0001, which together covered just over 98% of the repertoires. A TCS score was defined as the ratio between F50 (clonal expansion) and ExV (chaos), using BLOSUM62-based TCRdist between CDR3 peptides within each V-J. Welch's t-statistics and random forest reduced around 510 V-J features to 13, which were used in a naive Bayes classifier (R e1071). Through fastp at Q25 and MiXCR, TCRdb rebuilt clones from the public reads, retaining in-frame beta chains. A single entry per CDR3 protein holds the most common genes and DNA from its merged rows. For this entry, the V and J calls and clone size follow TCRdb and not the study's own pipeline. The sample table holds under 400,000 distinct CDR3 sequences, of which 15% to 20% were seen once. Around 50% of the sample goes to the ten largest clones.

The CDR3 has 13 amino acids, counting the end cysteine and phenylalanine. The sequence is cut down to CDR3 DNA, 39 bases in frame from base 1. CDR1 and CDR2 (SGHAT, FQNNGV) derive from the germline V gene. The TCR sequence derives from a woman between 45 and 65 years old with Graves' hyperthyroidism. The sequence joins TRBV11-2 to TRBJ1-6, and the D gene may be TRBD1, 5 bases matching. Sequenced input: blood. The CDR3 protein sequence reads: CASSLDFGAPPHF. DNA sequence: TGTGCCAGCAGCTTAGATTTTGGGGCTCCCCCCCACTTT.